The clone carrying this TCR beta chain has a handful of counts. Its target is unknown. The source of the sample is a study of graft-versus-host responses after intestinal transplantation. TCRdb keeps only in-frame clones here, not all; method: immunoSEQ multiplex PCR. The repertoire holds about 120,000 clones, with 85% to 95% as singletons. The starting material was unstimulated CD4+ T cells sorted from spleen or lymph node cells, obtained before intestinal transplant. This receptor was taken from a human donor who received an intestinal transplant.

The CDR3 DNA reads as TGCGCCAGCAGCCTAGGACTAGCGGGAAACTACGAGCAGTACTTC. The encoded protein is CASSLGLAGNYEQYF. The rearrangement uses TRBV5-1 and TRBJ2-7, with TRBD2 identical over 12 bases. Per germline, CDR1 SGHRS and CDR2 YFSETQ. This CDR3 comprises 15 residues. J lost 3 bases, V lost 4 bases, and 5 bases had no gene match.